One and the same sample provided the 21 T cell receptor beta chains below, sequenced in a study of T-cell reconstitution after alpha-beta-depleted transplantation in children. TCRbeta library construction was performed incorporating unique molecular identifiers. TCRdb re-analysed the PCR reads in MiXCR, keeping a single row per CDR3 protein. The sample includes 170,000 or so distinct CDR3 sequences, more than 6.5% of them seen just once. The sequencing used PBMCs from the stem cell graft donor, collected from the stem cell graft. The receptors were sampled from a human donor who donated a stem cell graft to a child with Wiskott-Aldrich syndrome.

The chain employs TRBV6-5 and TRBJ2-6, with D perhaps being TRBD1 or TRBD2 (6 bases each). Germline loops: CDR1 MNHEY, CDR2 SVGAGI. V lost 6 bases and J 2 bases, leaving 14 bases between the germline ends. There are 16 residues in the CDR3. The CDR3 DNA sequence: TGTGCCAGCAGCGTGACTGGGGGGCCTGGGGCCAACGTCCTGACTTTC. It codes for CASSVTGGPGANVLTF.

The chain carries TRBV5-1 and TRBJ2-1, with D perhaps being TRBD1 or TRBD2 (5 bases each). The CDR3 is 18 residues long. Germline V gene sequence: CDR1 SGHRS, CDR2 YFSETQ. V was pared by 4 bases and J by 3 bases, with 23 bases between. CDR3 sequence reads: CASSGGLGPGDFYNEQFF. The CDR3 region has the DNA TGCGCCAGCAGCGGCGGACTGGGACCCGGTGATTTCTACAATGAGCAGTTCTTC.

In this sample, this clonotype turned up many times. The chain combines TRBV5-1 with TRBJ2-5; D is perhaps TRBD1 (5 bases). The CDR3 length is 12 residues. Germline V gene sequence: CDR1 SGHRS, CDR2 YFSETQ. V was cut by 5 bases and J by 4 bases, with 9 bases left in between. DNA of the CDR3: TGCGCCAGCAGTTCGGACACAGAGACCCAGTACTTC. Its protein is CASSSDTETQYF.

V gene TRBV19 combines with J gene TRBJ1-2; D call uncertain. V was pared by 3 bases and J by 9 bases, with 8 bases between. This CDR3 region has 11 residues. The germline V gene has CDR1 LNHDA and CDR2 SQIVND (reference sequence). The CDR3 DNA sequence: TGTGCCAGTAGTATCCCCGGAAGCTACACCTTC. It yields the protein CASSIPGSYTF. The whole variable domain, remainder taken from reference TRBV19 and TRBJ1-2, is DGGITQSPKYLFRKEGQNVTLSCEQNLNHDAMYWYRQDPGQGLRLIYYSQIVNDFQKGDIAEGYSVSREKKESFPLTVTSAQKNPTAFYLCASSIPGSYTFGSGTRLTVV.

There are many counts of this clonotype. The J gene is TRBJ2-7, the V gene TRBV5-1; unclear D gene. Trimming shortened V by 2 bases and J by 7 bases, and 16 bases separated the two germline ends. This CDR3 contains 14 residues. Germline assignment: CDR1 SGHRS and CDR2 YFSETQ. The CDR3 nucleotides are TGCGCCAGCAGCTTCGATAATGTACCGTTGGAGCAGTACTTC. It translates to CASSFDNVPLEQYF.

The chain joins TRBV18 to TRBJ2-5; TRBD2 might be the D (6 bases). The V gene's germline CDR1 is KGHSH and CDR2 LQKENI. V lost 3 bases and J lost 0, with 14 bases in between. The CDR3 is 16 amino acids. This chain's CDR3 is CASSPSGLPYQETQYF. CDR3 nucleotides: TGTGCCAGCTCACCTTCGGGACTTCCGTACCAAGAGACCCAGTACTTC. Together with reference TRBV18 and TRBJ2-5, the CDR3 gives the full variable domain: NAGVMQNPRHLVRRRGQEARLRCSPMKGHSHVYWYRQLPEEGLKFMVYLQKENIIDESGMPKERFSAEFPKEGPSILRIQQVVRGDSAAYFCASSPSGLPYQETQYFGPGTRLLVL.

This clonotype was observed at least ten times. This rearrangement joins TRBV4-1 to TRBJ1-2; D might be TRBD1 (5 bases). Trimming pared 2 bases from V and 8 bases from J, leaving 12 bases between. Germline V gene data show CDR1 as MGHRA and CDR2 as YSYEKL. This CDR3 spans 13 amino acids. The CDR3: CASSQFTGGGYTF. The CDR3 DNA follows: TGCGCCAGCAGCCAATTTACTGGGGGAGGCTACACCTTC.

This clonotype was detected a few times. This chain joins TRBV3-1 and TRBJ2-3; 9 nucleotides line up with TRBD2. Germline CDR1 is LGHDT and CDR2 is YNNKEL (reference sequence). This CDR3 is built from 16 residues. The V gene end was trimmed by 4 bases and the J gene end by 3 bases; junction bases not matched to a gene: 8. In DNA form, the CDR3 reads TGTGCCAGCAGCCCCCCGGGACTAGCCGTTACAGATACGCAGTATTTT. It codes for CASSPPGLAVTDTQYF.

This clonotype was detected ten times or more. The junction departs from germline at one end; a sequencing error may be responsible. The chain combines TRBV20-1 with TRBJ2-2; no clear D gene. Per germline, CDR1 DFQATT and CDR2 SNEGSKA (reference sequence). The CDR3 totals 12 residues. This CDR3 is CSVDSNPGELFF. CDR3 in DNA: TGCAGTGTCGACTCGAACCCCGGGGAGCTGTTTTTT.

This clonotype was counted a few times. The chain joins TRBV18 to TRBJ1-4, with D possibly TRBD1 on 5 matching bases. Per the germline V gene, CDR1 is KGHSH and CDR2 is LQKENI. The V gene lost 3 bases and the J gene lost 6 bases, with 8 bases spanning the gap. This CDR3 comprises 13 residues. The CDR3 bases are TGTGCCAGCTCACCGGGGCAGGATGAAAAACTGTTTTTT. It translates to CASSPGQDEKLFF.

This clonotype appeared many times. J is TRBJ2-7 and V is TRBV20-1; D is undetermined. V was shortened by 5 bases and J by 0 bases, with 8 bases between the two germline ends. This CDR3 is 12 amino acids long. Germline CDR1 and CDR2: DFQATT and SNEGSKA (reference sequence). The CDR3 coding sequence is TGCAGTGCTCCGAAAACCTCCTACGAGCAGTACTTC. Its translation is CSAPKTSYEQYF.

This clonotype has at least ten counts. The chain has TRBV7-2 and TRBJ1-1; 7 bases align to TRBD1. V shed 2 bases and J 4 bases; nucleotides not matched to a gene: 7. The germline V gene encodes CDR1 SGHTA and CDR2 FQGNSA. This CDR3 has 15 amino acids. The DNA for the CDR3 is TGTGCCAGCAGCTTACGACAGGGCCTGGGCACTGAAGCTTTCTTT. This codes for CASSLRQGLGTEAFF.

This clonotype was counted ten times or more. The gene calls are TRBV13 and TRBJ2-7; 8 nucleotides align to TRBD1. The CDR3 is 16 residues long. Looked up from germline, CDR1 is PRHDT and CDR2 is FYEKMQ (reference sequence). V was clipped by 5 bases and J by 5 bases; unmatched bases: 14. In nucleotides, the CDR3 is TGTGCCAGCAGCCGGGGATACGGACAGGGCGTCGACGAGCAGTACTTC. This translates into CASSRGYGQGVDEQYF.

This clonotype was seen at least ten times. CDR3 bases: TGCAGTGCCACCGGACAGCATGAGCAGTTCTTC. This encodes CSATGQHEQFF. The V and J genes are TRBV20-1 and TRBJ2-1; perhaps TRBD1 as D (6 bases). The CDR3 is made up of 11 amino acids. Germline CDR1 and CDR2: DFQATT and SNEGSKA (reference sequence). V was shortened by 6 bases and J by 8 bases, with 11 bases between the two germline ends.

This clonotype has ten or more counts. The V and J genes are TRBV5-1 and TRBJ2-1; the D is unclear. The CDR3 has 13 residues. The V end lost 2 bases, the J end lost 3 bases, and 6 bases lay between the germline ends. Germline lookup yields CDR1 SGHRS and CDR2 YFSETQ. CDR3 in DNA: TGCGCCAGCAGCTTAAAGGACTACAATGAGCAGTTCTTC. Its protein product is CASSLKDYNEQFF.

There are many counts of this clonotype. V and J are TRBV20-1 and TRBJ2-7; 8 bases line up with TRBD1. The germline CDR1 and CDR2 sequences are DFQATT and SNEGSKA (reference sequence). CDR3 size: 14 residues. Trimming cost V 3 bases and J 4 bases; bases outside gene matches: 8. The CDR3 sequence: CSASPGQDFYEQYF. In DNA form, the CDR3 reads TGCAGTGCTAGTCCGGGACAGGACTTTTACGAGCAGTACTTC.

This clonotype was seen ten or more times. This rearrangement joins TRBV5-1 to TRBJ2-1; D may match TRBD1 or TRBD2 (5 bases each). Germline CDR1 SGHRS, CDR2 YFSETQ. V shed 4 bases and J shed 2 bases, with 16 bases lying between them. This CDR3 has 16 amino acids. The CDR3: CASSPQGALTYNEQFF. In nucleotides, the CDR3 is TGCGCCAGCAGCCCCCAGGGAGCGTTGACCTACAATGAGCAGTTCTTC. Full variable domain (remainder filled in from reference TRBV5-1 and TRBJ2-1): KAGVTQTPRYLIKTRGQQVTLSCSPISGHRSVSWYQQTPGQGLQFLFEYFSETQRNKGNFPGRFSGRQFSNSRSEMNVSTLELGDSALYLCASSPQGALTYNEQFFGPGTRLTVL.

This clonotype has ten or more counts. The chain recombines TRBV5-1 with TRBJ2-3; 10 positions match TRBD2. Germline trimming cut 0 bases from V and 7 bases from J; bases unmatched to any gene: 2. Germline CDR1 and CDR2: SGHRS and YFSETQ. The CDR3 contains 14 residues. The CDR3 is CASSLVSGGNTQYF. CDR3 bases: TGCGCCAGCAGCTTGGTTAGCGGGGGGAATACGCAGTATTTT.

This clonotype was counted ten times or more. CDR3 sequence: CSAPREVPYEQYF. Written as DNA, the CDR3 is TGCAGTGCTCCTCGGGAGGTCCCCTACGAGCAGTACTTC. V gene TRBV20-1 combines with J gene TRBJ2-7; 7 bases agree with TRBD2. V shed 5 bases and J 2 bases; nucleotides not matched to a gene: 6. This CDR3 has 13 amino acids. The germline V gene encodes CDR1 DFQATT and CDR2 SNEGSKA (reference sequence).

At least ten counts were recorded for this clonotype. CDR3 nucleotides: TGCAGCGCCCAGGGGGCAGGGCCAGATACGCAGTATTTT. Translating gives CSAQGAGPDTQYF. The chain combines TRBV29-1 with TRBJ2-3, with TRBD1 matching 8 bases. This CDR3 spans 13 amino acids. The germline V gene encodes CDR1 SQVTM and CDR2 ANQGSEA. J was trimmed by 4 bases and V by 7 bases; bases with no gene match: 7.

This clonotype appeared many times. The rearrangement joins TRBV5-1 to TRBJ2-7; D remains ambiguous. Germline CDR1 SGHRS, CDR2 YFSETQ. The V end lost 7 bases, the J end lost 6 bases, and 23 bases lay between the germline ends. This CDR3 has 15 residues. In DNA form, the CDR3 reads TGCGCCAGCCATCAAACTGTAGGAAGCCTGCGCGAGCAGTACTTC. It codes for CASHQTVGSLREQYF.